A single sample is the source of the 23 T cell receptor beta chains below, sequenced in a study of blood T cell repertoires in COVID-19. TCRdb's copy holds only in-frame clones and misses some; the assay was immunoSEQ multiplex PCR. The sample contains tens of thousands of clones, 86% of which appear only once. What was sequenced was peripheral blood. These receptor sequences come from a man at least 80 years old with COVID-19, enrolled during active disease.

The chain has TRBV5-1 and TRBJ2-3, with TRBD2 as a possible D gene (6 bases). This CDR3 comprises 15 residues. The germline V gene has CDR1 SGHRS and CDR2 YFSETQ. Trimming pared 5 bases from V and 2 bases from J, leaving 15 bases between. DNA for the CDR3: TGCGCCAGCAGAGAACTAGCCTTACCCACAGATACGCAGTATTTT. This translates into CASRELALPTDTQYF.

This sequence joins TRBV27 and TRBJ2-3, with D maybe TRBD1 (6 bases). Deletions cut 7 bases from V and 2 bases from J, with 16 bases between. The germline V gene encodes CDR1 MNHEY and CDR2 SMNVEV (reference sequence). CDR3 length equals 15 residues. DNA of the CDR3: TGTGCCAGCAACGTTGGGGGCACCTTCACAGATACGCAGTATTTT. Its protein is CASNVGGTFTDTQYF.

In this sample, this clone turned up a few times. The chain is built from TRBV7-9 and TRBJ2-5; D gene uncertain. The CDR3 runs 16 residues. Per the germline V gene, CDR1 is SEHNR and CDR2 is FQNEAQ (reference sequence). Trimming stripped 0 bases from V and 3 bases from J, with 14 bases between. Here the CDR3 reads CASSLALSNYEETQYF. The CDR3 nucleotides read TGTGCCAGCAGCTTAGCGCTGTCTAACTACGAAGAGACCCAGTACTTC. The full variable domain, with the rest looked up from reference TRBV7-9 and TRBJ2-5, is DTGVSQNPRHKITKRGQNVTFRCDPISEHNRLYWYRQTLGQGPEFLTYFQNEAQLEKSRLLSDRFSAERPKGSFSTLEIQRTEQGDSAMYLCASSLALSNYEETQYFGPGTRLLVL.

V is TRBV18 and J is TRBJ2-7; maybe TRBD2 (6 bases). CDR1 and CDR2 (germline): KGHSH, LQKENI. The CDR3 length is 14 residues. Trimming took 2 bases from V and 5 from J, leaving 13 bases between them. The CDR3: CASSPRTGEDEQYF. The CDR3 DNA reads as TGTGCCAGCTCACCAAGGACGGGGGAGGACGAGCAGTACTTC.

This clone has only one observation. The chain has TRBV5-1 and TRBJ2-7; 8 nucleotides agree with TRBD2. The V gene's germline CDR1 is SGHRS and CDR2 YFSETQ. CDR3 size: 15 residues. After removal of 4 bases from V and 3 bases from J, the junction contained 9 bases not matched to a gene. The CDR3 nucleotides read TGCGCCAGCAGCCGGGGGGGCACAGACGACTACGAGCAGTACTTC. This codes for CASSRGGTDDYEQYF.

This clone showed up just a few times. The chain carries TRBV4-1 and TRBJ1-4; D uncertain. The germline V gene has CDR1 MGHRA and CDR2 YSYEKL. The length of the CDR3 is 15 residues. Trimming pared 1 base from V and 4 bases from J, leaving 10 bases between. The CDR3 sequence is CASSQGTRSNEKLFF. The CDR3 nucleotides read TGCGCCAGCAGCCAAGGTACACGGAGTAATGAAAAACTGTTTTTT.

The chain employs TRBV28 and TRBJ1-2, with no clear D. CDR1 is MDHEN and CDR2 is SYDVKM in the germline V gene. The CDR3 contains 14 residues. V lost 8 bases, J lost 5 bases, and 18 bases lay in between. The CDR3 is CASGSGRMGYGYTF. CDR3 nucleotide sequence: TGTGCCAGCGGATCCGGGAGGATGGGGTATGGCTACACCTTC.

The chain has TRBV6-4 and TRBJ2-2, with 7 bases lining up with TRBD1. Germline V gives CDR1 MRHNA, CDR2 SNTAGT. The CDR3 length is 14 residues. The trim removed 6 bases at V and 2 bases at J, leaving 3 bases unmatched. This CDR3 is CASRQGPNTGELFF. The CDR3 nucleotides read TGTGCCAGCAGACAGGGGCCCAACACCGGGGAGCTGTTTTTT.

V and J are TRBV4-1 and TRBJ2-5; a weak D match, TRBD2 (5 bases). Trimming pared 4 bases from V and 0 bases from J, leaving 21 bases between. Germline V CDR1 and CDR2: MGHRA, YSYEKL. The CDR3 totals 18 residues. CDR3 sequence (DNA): TGCGCCAGCAGCCTATCCGGACGGAGGAGTGGGCACCAAGAGACCCAGTACTTC. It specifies CASSLSGRRSGHQETQYF.

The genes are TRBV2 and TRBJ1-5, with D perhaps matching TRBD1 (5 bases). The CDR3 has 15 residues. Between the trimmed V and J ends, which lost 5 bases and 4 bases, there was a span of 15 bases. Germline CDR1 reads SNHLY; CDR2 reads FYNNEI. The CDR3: CASSPGTDDNQPQHF. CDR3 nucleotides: TGTGCCAGCAGTCCCGGGACTGACGATAATCAGCCCCAGCATTTT. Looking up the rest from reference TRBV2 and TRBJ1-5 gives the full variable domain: EPEVTQTPSHQVTQMGQEVILRCVPISNHLYFYWYRQILGQKVEFLVSFYNNEISEKSEIFDDQFSVERPDGSNFTLKIRSTKLEDSAMYFCASSPGTDDNQPQHFGDGTRLSIL.

The CDR3 DNA sequence: TGTGCCAGCAGCTTCTCAGCGGGGGACTCCTACGAGCAGTACTTC. Residues: CASSFSAGDSYEQYF. This chain links TRBV9 with TRBJ2-7, with 8 bases lining up with TRBD2. Germline V gene sequence: CDR1 SGDLS, CDR2 YYNGEE. V lost 4 bases, J lost 0 bases, and 6 bases stayed unmatched. This CDR3 region has 15 residues.

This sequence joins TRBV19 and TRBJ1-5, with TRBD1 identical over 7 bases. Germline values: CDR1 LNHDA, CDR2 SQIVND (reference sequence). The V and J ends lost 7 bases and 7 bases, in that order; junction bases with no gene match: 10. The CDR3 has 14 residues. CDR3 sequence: CASTTTGYGQPQHF. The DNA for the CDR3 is TGTGCCAGTACCACGACAGGGTATGGCCAGCCCCAGCATTTT.

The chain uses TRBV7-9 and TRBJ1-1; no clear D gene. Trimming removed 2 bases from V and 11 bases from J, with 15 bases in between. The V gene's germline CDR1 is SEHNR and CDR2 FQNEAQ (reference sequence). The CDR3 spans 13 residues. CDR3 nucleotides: TGTGCCAGCAGCTTACACATGGACGGGAGGGCTTTCTTT. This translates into CASSLHMDGRAFF.

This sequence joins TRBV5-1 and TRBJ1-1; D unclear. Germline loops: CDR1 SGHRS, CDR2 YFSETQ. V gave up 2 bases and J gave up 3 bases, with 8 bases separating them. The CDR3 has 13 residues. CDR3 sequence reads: CASSFNGDTEAFF. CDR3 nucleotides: TGCGCCAGCAGCTTTAACGGGGACACTGAAGCTTTCTTT.

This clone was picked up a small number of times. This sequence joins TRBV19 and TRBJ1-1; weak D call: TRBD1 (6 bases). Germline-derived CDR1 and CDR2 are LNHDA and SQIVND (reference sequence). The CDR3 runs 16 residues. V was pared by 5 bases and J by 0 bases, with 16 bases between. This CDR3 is CASSPDTGSMNTEAFF. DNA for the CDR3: TGTGCCAGTAGTCCGGACACAGGGAGCATGAACACTGAAGCTTTCTTT.

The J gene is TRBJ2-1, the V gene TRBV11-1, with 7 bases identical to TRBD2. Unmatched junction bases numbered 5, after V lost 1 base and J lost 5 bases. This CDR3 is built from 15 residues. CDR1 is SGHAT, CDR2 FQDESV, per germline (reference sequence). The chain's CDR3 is CASSLGGRDNNEQFF. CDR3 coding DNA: TGTGCCAGCAGCTTAGGGGGGAGGGATAACAATGAGCAGTTCTTC.

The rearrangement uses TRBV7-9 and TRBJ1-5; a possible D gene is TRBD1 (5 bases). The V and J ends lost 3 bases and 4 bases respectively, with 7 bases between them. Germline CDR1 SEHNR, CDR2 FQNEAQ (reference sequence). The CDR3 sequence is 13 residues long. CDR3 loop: CASSFGGNQPQHF. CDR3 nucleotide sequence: TGTGCCAGCAGCTTCGGGGGGAATCAGCCCCAGCATTTT.

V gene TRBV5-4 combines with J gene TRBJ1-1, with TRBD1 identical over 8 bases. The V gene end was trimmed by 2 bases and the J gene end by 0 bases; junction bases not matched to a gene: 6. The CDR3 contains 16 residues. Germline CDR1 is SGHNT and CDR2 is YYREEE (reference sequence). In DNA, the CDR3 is TGTGCCAGCAGCTTCGCCGGGACAGGCATGAACACTGAAGCTTTCTTT. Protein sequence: CASSFAGTGMNTEAFF.

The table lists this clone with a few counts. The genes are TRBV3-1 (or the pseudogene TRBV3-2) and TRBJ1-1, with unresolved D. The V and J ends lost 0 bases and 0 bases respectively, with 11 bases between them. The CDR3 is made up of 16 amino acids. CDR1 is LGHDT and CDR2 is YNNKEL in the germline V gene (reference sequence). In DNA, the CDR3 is TGTGCCAGCAGCCAAGAAACAGCAGTCATGAACACTGAAGCTTTCTTT. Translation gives CASSQETAVMNTEAFF.

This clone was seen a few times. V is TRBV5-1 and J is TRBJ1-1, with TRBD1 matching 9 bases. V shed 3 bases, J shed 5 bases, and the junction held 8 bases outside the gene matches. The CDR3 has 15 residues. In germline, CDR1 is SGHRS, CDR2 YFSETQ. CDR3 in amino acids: CASSWSPGTGTEAFF. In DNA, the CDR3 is TGCGCCAGCAGCTGGAGCCCCGGGACAGGGACTGAAGCTTTCTTT.

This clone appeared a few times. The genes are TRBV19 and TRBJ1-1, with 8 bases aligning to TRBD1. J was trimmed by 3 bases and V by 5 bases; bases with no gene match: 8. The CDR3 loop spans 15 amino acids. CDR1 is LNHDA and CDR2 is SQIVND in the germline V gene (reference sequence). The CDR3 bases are TGTGCCAGTAGTCCAACACAGGGGGTAGACACTGAAGCTTTCTTT. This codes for CASSPTQGVDTEAFF.

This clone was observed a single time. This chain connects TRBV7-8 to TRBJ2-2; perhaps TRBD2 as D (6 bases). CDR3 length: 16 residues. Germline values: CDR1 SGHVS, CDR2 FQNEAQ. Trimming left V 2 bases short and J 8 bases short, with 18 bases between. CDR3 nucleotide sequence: TGTGCCAGCAGCTTATTCGGGGGAGCTTCATGGGGGGAGCTGTTTTTT. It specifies CASSLFGGASWGELFF.

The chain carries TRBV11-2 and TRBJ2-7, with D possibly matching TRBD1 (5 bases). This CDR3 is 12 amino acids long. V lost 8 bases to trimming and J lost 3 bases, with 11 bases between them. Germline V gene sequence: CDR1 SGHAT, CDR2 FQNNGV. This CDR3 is CASRNQGYEQYF. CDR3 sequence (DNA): TGTGCCAGCCGGAACCAGGGCTACGAGCAGTACTTC.